This T cell receptor beta chain emerged from a study of blood T cell repertoires in COVID-19. Turning to the study itself: Some COVID-19 samples were acute and others convalescent; all came from the United States, Italy and Spain.

This CDR3 has 15 residues. The V end lost 2 bases, the J end lost 4 bases, and 14 bases lay between the germline ends. Germline assignment: CDR1 MDHEN and CDR2 SYDVKM. Cohort placement rested on clinical history that participants reported themselves. In the study's own analysis: Nucleated cell number was recorded as an estimate derived from reference gene primer amplification. Only in-frame clones appear in the TCRdb table, and some are missing; sequencing was by immunoSEQ multiplex PCR. V and J calls plus clone size are reproduced from that table; the DNA served to infer D and trimming. The sample records 110,000 to 150,000 clones, approximately 84% being singletons.

This clonotype originated in a middle-aged man with acute COVID-19. The chain has TRBV28 and TRBJ1-2; perhaps TRBD1 as D (6 bases). Sequencing was carried out using PBMCs or T cells enriched from blood (not recorded which). CDR3 nucleotide sequence: TGTGCCAGCAGTTTAGGGGTGGGGGCGGCCTATGGCTACACCTTC. Translation gives CASSLGVGAAYGYTF.